Presented here are 20 T cell receptor beta chains from one specimen sequenced in a study of cytomegalovirus exposure and HLA in healthy donors. Clones were read by immunoSEQ multiplex PCR, and TCRdb kept only the in-frame ones, dropping some. The sample has 120,000 to 150,000 clones, roughly 89% seen once. Input material: PBMCs. The receptor set was obtained from a man aged 18 to 29 in good health and CMV-seropositive.

The chain carries TRBV5-1 and TRBJ2-7; D may be TRBD2 (7 bases). In germline, CDR1 is SGHRS, CDR2 YFSETQ. V was shortened by 1 base and J by 4 bases, with 15 bases between the two germline ends. The CDR3 length is 15 residues. CDR3 amino acids: CASSLRGAPPYEQYF. In DNA form, the CDR3 reads TGCGCCAGCAGCTTGCGGGGGGCTCCTCCTTACGAGCAGTACTTC.

The chain uses TRBV11-2 and TRBJ1-5; D perhaps matches TRBD1 (5 bases). Trimming pared 0 bases from V and 5 bases from J, leaving 8 bases between. Germline V gene lookup returns CDR1 SGHAT and CDR2 FQNNGV. The CDR3 totals 14 residues. The CDR3 nucleotides read TGTGCCAGCAGCTTAGACCAGGGTCATCAGCCCCAGCATTTT. Its protein is CASSLDQGHQPQHF.

This clone came up once. The chain carries TRBV19 and TRBJ1-5, with TRBD1 matching 7 bases. Trimming removed 2 bases from V and 2 bases from J; junction bases left unmatched: 6. The CDR3 loop spans 16 amino acids. From germline, CDR1 is LNHDA and CDR2 SQIVND (reference sequence). This chain's CDR3 is CASSITGARGNQPQHF. In DNA, the CDR3 is TGTGCCAGTAGTATAACAGGGGCCAGGGGCAATCAGCCCCAGCATTTT.

This chain links TRBV28 with TRBJ2-7; D is unclear. V was pared by 0 bases and J by 6 bases, with 9 bases between. CDR1 and CDR2 (germline): MDHEN, SYDVKM. The CDR3 totals 13 residues. The CDR3 loop is CASSLWLNSEQYF. The CDR3, as DNA: TGTGCCAGCAGTTTATGGTTGAACTCCGAGCAGTACTTC. Based on the CDR3 plus reference TRBV28 and TRBJ2-7, the full variable domain is DVKVTQSSRYLVKRTGEKVFLECVQDMDHENMFWYRQDPGLGLRLIYFSYDVKMKEKGDIPEGYSVSREKKERFSLILESASTNQTSMYLCASSLWLNSEQYFGPGTRLTVT.

The V and J genes are TRBV18 and TRBJ1-1; TRBD1 might be the D (6 bases). The CDR3 spans 14 residues. V was clipped by 3 bases and J by 7 bases, with 15 bases between them. Germline V lookup: CDR1 KGHSH, CDR2 LQKENI. The DNA for the CDR3 is TGTGCCAGCTCACCTCTGGACAGCCAAATTGAAGCTTTCTTT. The encoded protein is CASSPLDSQIEAFF.

This rearrangement joins TRBV6-6 to TRBJ2-7, with a possible D match to TRBD2 (6 bases). This CDR3 is built from 10 residues. Looked up from germline, CDR1 is MNHNY and CDR2 is SVGAGI (reference sequence). Deletions cut 8 bases from V and 7 bases from J, with 9 bases between. The CDR3, as DNA: TGTGCCAGCGGGAGGCAGGAGCAGTACTTC. Amino acids: CASGRQEQYF.

V is TRBV4-1 and J is TRBJ1-3; the match to TRBD1 covers 8 bases. The CDR3 spans 14 residues. The trim removed 6 bases at V and 2 bases at J, leaving 3 bases unmatched. CDR1 is MGHRA and CDR2 is YSYEKL in the germline V gene. DNA for the CDR3: TGCGCCAGCAGAGCGACAGGGGCTGGAAACACCATATATTTT. It yields the protein CASRATGAGNTIYF.

The chain combines TRBV9 with TRBJ2-7; 7 nucleotides align to TRBD1. J lost 0 bases, V lost 4 bases, and 7 bases had no gene match. There are 15 residues in the CDR3. Germline lookup yields CDR1 SGDLS and CDR2 YYNGEE. The CDR3 nucleotides are TGTGCCAGCAGCCCGATAGGGGGCTTCTCCTACGAGCAGTACTTC. Amino acid sequence: CASSPIGGFSYEQYF.

The chain uses TRBV6-1 and TRBJ1-2, with 9 bases identical to TRBD1. There are 15 residues in the CDR3. Germline V CDR1 and CDR2: MNHNS, SASEGT. With V trimmed by 3 bases and J by 6 bases, 8 bases remained unmatched. The DNA of the CDR3 is TGTGCCAGCAGTGATCCGGGACAGGGTCGTAATGGCTACACCTTC. Its translation is CASSDPGQGRNGYTF.

The CDR3 sequence is CASSLASGAFLYF. CDR3 bases: TGTGCCAGCAGCTTAGCATCCGGTGCATTTCTCTACTTC. The J gene is TRBJ2-7, the V gene TRBV7-9; D is unresolved. Germline V gene data show CDR1 as SEHNR and CDR2 as FQNEAQ (reference sequence). V gave up 0 bases and J gave up 13 bases, with 16 bases separating them. This CDR3 spans 13 amino acids.

This chain uses TRBV18 with TRBJ1-2; unclear D gene. This CDR3 has 14 residues. Trimming removed 1 base at V and 4 bases at J, with 10 bases between. Germline V CDR1 and CDR2: KGHSH, LQKENI. This chain's CDR3 is CASSPRERTYGYTF. Here the CDR3 DNA reads TGTGCCAGCTCACCACGGGAGCGCACCTATGGCTACACCTTC.

This sequence joins TRBV7-3 and TRBJ2-5; 11 bases fit TRBD2. CDR3 length: 16 residues. The V gene's germline CDR1 is SGHTA and CDR2 FQGTGA. Trimming at V came to 2 bases and at J to 1 base, leaving 3 bases not matched to a gene. CDR3 in DNA: TGTGCCAGCAGCTTACGGCTAGCGGGGGGCCAAGAGACCCAGTACTTC. Translated, it gives CASSLRLAGGQETQYF.

V and J are TRBV13 and TRBJ2-7; TRBD1 matches 8 bases. V gave up 5 bases and J gave up 5 bases; unmatched junction bases: 5. In germline, CDR1 is PRHDT, CDR2 FYEKMQ (reference sequence). The CDR3 is made up of 13 amino acids. This CDR3 is CASSPLDRDEQYF. In nucleotides, the CDR3 is TGTGCCAGCAGCCCCTTGGACAGGGACGAGCAGTACTTC. Looking up the rest from reference TRBV13 and TRBJ2-7 gives the full variable domain: AAGVIQSPRHLIKEKRETATLKCYPIPRHDTVYWYQQGPGQDPQFLISFYEKMQSDKGSIPDRFSAQQFSDYHSELNMSSLELGDSALYFCASSPLDRDEQYFGPGTRLTVT.

This chain connects TRBV2 to TRBJ2-1; TRBD1 matches 9 bases. The CDR3 totals 14 residues. The germline V gene has CDR1 SNHLY and CDR2 FYNNEI. V shed 6 bases, J shed 6 bases, and the junction held 6 bases outside the gene matches. Written as DNA, the CDR3 is TGTGCCAGCAGGGTCCGGGACAGGGTCAATGAGCAGTTCTTC. The encoded protein is CASRVRDRVNEQFF.

CDR3 amino acids: CASSLETTNTGELFF. The CDR3 DNA reads TGTGCCAGCAGCTTAGAGACAACGAACACCGGGGAGCTGTTTTTT. The V gene is TRBV7-9, the J gene TRBJ2-2; D remains ambiguous. The CDR3 is 15 amino acids. Germline CDR1 and CDR2: SEHNR and FQNEAQ (reference sequence). Trimming pared 1 base from V and 0 bases from J, leaving 6 bases between.

This rearrangement joins TRBV9 to TRBJ2-2, with 9 bases fitting TRBD1. CDR1 is SGDLS, CDR2 YYNGEE, per germline. This CDR3 is 16 amino acids long. Losses at the gene ends were 0 bases for V and 1 base for J; bases not matched to a gene: 1. The CDR3 region has the DNA TGTGCCAGCAGCGTAGTGGGACAGGGGAACACCGGGGAGCTGTTTTTT. Encoded protein: CASSVVGQGNTGELFF.

The chain couples TRBV27 to TRBJ2-1; D gene unclear. Trimming shortened V by 5 bases and J by 5 bases, and 13 bases separated the two germline ends. Germline-derived CDR1 and CDR2 are MNHEY and SMNVEV (reference sequence). This CDR3 spans 14 amino acids. The CDR3 sequence: CASSPNRMNNEQFF. CDR3 bases: TGTGCCAGCAGTCCCAACAGAATGAACAATGAGCAGTTCTTC.

This clone has only a few counts. The rearrangement uses TRBV14 and TRBJ1-1, with a possible D match to TRBD1 (6 bases). The CDR3 is 16 residues long. Germline V lookup: CDR1 SGHDN, CDR2 FVKESK. Trimming removed 4 bases at V and 7 bases at J, with 22 bases between. CDR3 in DNA: TGTGCCAGCAGCCTCAGGGGAAAGGGACGAAGGAATGAAGCTTTCTTT. It codes for CASSLRGKGRRNEAFF.

This clone was detected a few times. The chain employs TRBV7-9 and TRBJ1-2; D call uncertain. Trimming left V 1 base short and J 8 bases short, with 17 bases between. The germline CDR1 and CDR2 sequences are SEHNR and FQNEAQ (reference sequence). This CDR3 is built from 15 residues. CDR3 nucleotides: TGTGCCAGCAGCTTAGGAAGAGGGCAGATGTGGGGCTACACCTTC. Protein sequence: CASSLGRGQMWGYTF.

The V and J genes are TRBV27 and TRBJ2-1; 13 bases match TRBD2. Trimming removed 6 bases from V and 7 bases from J; junction bases left unmatched: 6. Germline V CDR1 and CDR2: MNHEY, SMNVEV (reference sequence). CDR3 length: 15 residues. CDR3 in amino acids: CASRLAGGPSNEQFF. The CDR3 coding sequence is TGTGCCAGCAGACTAGCGGGAGGGCCATCAAATGAGCAGTTCTTC.